This TCR beta chain was recorded in a study of T-cell memory formation after mild COVID-19. The germline V gene encodes CDR1 MNHEY and CDR2 SVGAGI. V lost 0 bases, J lost 14 bases, and 14 bases lay in between. CDR3 length equals 13 residues. Each CDR3 protein is one row after TCRdb ran MiXCR on the 5' RACE reads. The sample has about 410,000 distinct CDR3 sequences, over 15% seen once. The sequence derives from a man aged 18 to 29 who had mild COVID-19 (a few samples of this study predate the infection). Cell type and time point are not known. The source material was PBMCs or a T cell subset sorted from them (not recorded which). The genes are TRBV6-5 and TRBJ1-5; D remains ambiguous. DNA for the CDR3: TGTGCCAGCAGTTACTCTGAGCCGGGCGATAAGCATTTT. Protein: CASSYSEPGDKHF.